This T cell receptor beta chain was found in a study of T-cell reconstitution after alpha-beta-depleted transplantation in children. Unique molecular identifiers were used in preparing the TCRbeta library. Each CDR3 protein is one row after TCRdb ran MiXCR on the PCR reads. There are 210,000 or so distinct CDR3 sequences in the sample; 11% occur only once, and approximately 28% lies in the top ten. This clonotype came up many times. What it binds is not known. The germline V gene has CDR1 MGHDK and CDR2 SYGVNS. V lost 7 bases, J lost 2 bases, and 16 bases lay in between. The CDR3 spans 15 residues. General observations from the study: Day-60 TCRbeta diversity that was high in some patients was derived from surviving recipient T cells and thymic progenitors. By one year post-transplant, T-cell counts and diversity largely arose from T cells that were newly produced. About two months after transplant, alpha-beta T cells reportedly came from several hundred expanded graft clones.

This specimen consisted of PBMCs, obtained before TCRalphabeta/CD19-depleted stem cell transplant. The rearrangement joins TRBV25-1 to TRBJ2-3; tentatively, D is TRBD2 (6 bases). This TCR was sampled from a child under three years old with acute myeloid leukemia, due to receive a stem cell transplant. In nucleotides, the CDR3 is TGTGCCAGCACCAACCCGGGGGACCACACAGATACGCAGTATTTT. Protein: CASTNPGDHTDTQYF.